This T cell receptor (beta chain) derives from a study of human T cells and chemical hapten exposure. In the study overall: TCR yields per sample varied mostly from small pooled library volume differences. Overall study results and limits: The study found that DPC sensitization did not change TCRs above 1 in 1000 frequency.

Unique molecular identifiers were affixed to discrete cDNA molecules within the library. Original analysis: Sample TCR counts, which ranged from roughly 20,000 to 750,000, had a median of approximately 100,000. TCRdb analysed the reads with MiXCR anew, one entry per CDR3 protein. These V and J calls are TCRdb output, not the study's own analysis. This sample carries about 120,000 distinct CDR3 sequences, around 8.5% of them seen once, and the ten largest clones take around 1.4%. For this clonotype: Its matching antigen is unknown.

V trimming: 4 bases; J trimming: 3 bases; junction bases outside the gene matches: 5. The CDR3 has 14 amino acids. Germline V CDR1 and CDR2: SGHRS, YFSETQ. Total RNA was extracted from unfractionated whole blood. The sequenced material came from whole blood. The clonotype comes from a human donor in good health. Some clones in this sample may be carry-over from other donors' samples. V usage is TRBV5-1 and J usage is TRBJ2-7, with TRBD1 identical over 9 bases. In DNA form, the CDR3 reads TGCGCCAGCAGCCCCGGACAGGGGAACTACGAGCAGTACTTC. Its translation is CASSPGQGNYEQYF.